Following are 24 T cell receptor beta chains from one sample sequenced in a study of cytomegalovirus exposure and HLA in healthy donors (dated by TCRdb to 2016 to 2017). The library was built by means of the immunoSEQ multiplex PCR assay. For the multiplex PCR, a mixture combining 60 forward primers for TCR Vbeta segments and 13 reverse primers for TCR Jbeta segments was used. The source is immuneACCESS, and TCRdb retained only in-frame sequences with V and J called. Part of the clones is not carried over; for the studies checked, unresolved V genes explain less than half of this, and the remainder is unexplained. The sample contains around 200,000 clones, 75% to 90% of them found a single time. The ten largest clones capture approximately 6.3% of the sample. The source material was PBMCs. These receptors all stem from a man between 35 and 55 years old in good health and CMV-seropositive.

The chain has TRBV5-4 and TRBJ1-6; D perhaps matches TRBD1 (6 bases). Germline CDR1 is SGHNT and CDR2 is YYREEE (reference sequence). The V gene lost 4 bases and the J gene lost 7 bases, with 9 bases spanning the gap. The CDR3 loop spans 13 amino acids. CDR3 sequence: CASSKDRNSPLHF. CDR3 in DNA: TGTGCCAGCAGCAAGGACAGAAATTCACCCCTCCACTTT.

A note on this clone: One end of the junction does not line up with germline, which may come from a read error. CDR3 coding DNA: TGTGCTAGCAGCCTCTACAGGGGAAAACAGTACTTC. Amino acids: CASSLYRGKQYF. The V call is TRBV7-7, the J call TRBJ2-7, with 7 nucleotides matching TRBD1. In germline, CDR1 is SSHAT, CDR2 FNYEAQ (reference sequence). The CDR3 runs 12 residues.

This clone was seen more than once but under ten times. The chain has TRBV29-1 and TRBJ1-1; D perhaps matches TRBD1 (6 bases). Germline loops: CDR1 SQVTM, CDR2 ANQGSEA. Trimming took off 4 bases at V and 0 bases at J, with 9 bases between the two ends. There are 13 residues in the CDR3. CDR3 in amino acids: CSVAGVMNTEAFF. CDR3 DNA sequence: TGCAGCGTTGCAGGGGTCATGAACACTGAAGCTTTCTTT.

V is TRBV6-4 and J is TRBJ2-5, with TRBD1 matching 9 bases. Germline V gene sequence: CDR1 MRHNA, CDR2 SNTAGT. The junction had 12 bases not matched to a gene; V was cut back by 3 bases and J by 4 bases. The CDR3 covers 17 residues. CDR3 sequence (DNA): TGTGCCAGCAGTGAAGCGGAGGGGACAGGGTCATTAGAGACCCAGTACTTC. It encodes CASSEAEGTGSLETQYF.

This clone has more than one count but fewer than ten. The CDR3 loop is CASSLALPDEQYF. CDR3 in DNA: TGTGCCAGCAGCTTAGCCCTCCCCGACGAGCAGTACTTC. The chain combines TRBV7-2 with TRBJ2-7, with D uncertain. The germline gives CDR1 SGHTA, CDR2 FQGNSA. There are 13 residues in the CDR3. V lost 0 bases, J lost 5 bases, and 8 bases lay in between.

The chain joins TRBV5-1 to TRBJ1-4; 10 nucleotides line up with TRBD1. The CDR3 consists of 17 residues. Looked up from germline, CDR1 is SGHRS and CDR2 is YFSETQ. With V trimmed by 5 bases and J by 0 bases, 7 bases remained unmatched. The CDR3 bases are TGCGCCAGCAGACCCCGGGACAGGGGTGCAACTAATGAAAAACTGTTTTTT. It is translated as CASRPRDRGATNEKLFF.

This clone has just one count. The chain recombines TRBV15 with TRBJ1-2; TRBD1 matches at 7 bases. Germline trimming cut 3 bases from V and 6 bases from J; bases unmatched to any gene: 10. From germline, CDR1 is LNHNV and CDR2 YYDKDF (reference sequence). The CDR3 contains 15 residues. Written as DNA, the CDR3 is TGTGCCACCAGCAGTAACAGGGGAAAGAGGGATGGCTACACCTTC. Encoded protein: CATSSNRGKRDGYTF.

V is TRBV5-1 and J is TRBJ2-2, with D tentatively TRBD1 (6 bases). The CDR3 totals 15 residues. Germline-derived CDR1 and CDR2 are SGHRS and YFSETQ. V was trimmed by 6 bases and J by 1 base, leaving 13 bases between them. DNA for the CDR3: TGCGCCAGCACCGTTCTCAGGGGGAACACCGGGGAGCTGTTTTTT. Its protein is CASTVLRGNTGELFF.

This chain joins TRBV5-4 and TRBJ1-1, with 12 bases aligning to TRBD1. Looked up from germline, CDR1 is SGHNT and CDR2 is YYREEE (reference sequence). V lost 4 bases, J lost 0 bases, and 4 bases stayed unmatched. The CDR3 is 16 amino acids. The chain's CDR3 is CASSPGQGALNTEAFF. DNA of the CDR3: TGTGCCAGCAGCCCGGGACAGGGGGCTTTGAACACTGAAGCTTTCTTT. Supplemented by reference TRBV5-4 and TRBJ1-1, the full variable domain reads ETGVTQSPTHLIKTRGQQVTLRCSSQSGHNTVSWYQQALGQGPQFIFQYYREEENGRGNFPPRFSGLQFPNYSSELNVNALELDDSALYLCASSPGQGALNTEAFFGQGTRLTVV.

The chain couples TRBV7-9 to TRBJ1-3, with TRBD1 identical over 7 bases. Per germline, CDR1 SEHNR and CDR2 FQNEAQ (reference sequence). V lost 4 bases, J lost 3 bases, and 3 bases stayed unmatched. The CDR3 loop spans 14 amino acids. CDR3 sequence reads: CASSSDRVGNTIYF. In DNA, the CDR3 is TGTGCCAGCAGCTCAGACAGGGTTGGAAACACCATATATTTT.

The chain has TRBV4-3 and TRBJ2-7, with 14 bases identical to TRBD2. V lost 4 bases and J lost 0; bases outside the gene matches: 8. Per germline, CDR1 LGHNA and CDR2 YSLEER. The CDR3 length is 18 residues. The CDR3 nucleotides are TGCGCCAGCAGCCCCCGGACTAGCGGGGGGTCGAGCTCCTACGAGCAGTACTTC. Translating it yields CASSPRTSGGSSSYEQYF.

The V call is TRBV9, the J call TRBJ2-7; 8 positions agree with TRBD1. The CDR3 totals 15 residues. Germline CDR1 reads SGDLS; CDR2 reads YYNGEE. The V segment lost 3 bases and the J segment 5 bases; nucleotides outside the gene matches: 10. CDR3 bases: TGTGCCAGCAGCGCGCCGGACAGGGTGACCAACGAGCAGTACTTC. It is translated as CASSAPDRVTNEQYF.

The rearrangement uses TRBV7-9 and TRBJ1-4; D is uncertain. This CDR3 has 16 residues. CDR1 SEHNR and CDR2 FQNEAQ come from the germline V gene (reference sequence). V was pared by 3 bases and J by 2 bases, with 13 bases between. CDR3 sequence: CASSLSPRLTNEKLFF. As DNA, the CDR3 is TGTGCCAGCAGCTTGTCCCCCAGGCTCACTAATGAAAAACTGTTTTTT. Full variable domain (missing parts from reference TRBV7-9 and TRBJ1-4): DTGVSQNPRHKITKRGQNVTFRCDPISEHNRLYWYRQTLGQGPEFLTYFQNEAQLEKSRLLSDRFSAERPKGSFSTLEIQRTEQGDSAMYLCASSLSPRLTNEKLFFGSGTQLSVL.

The chain combines TRBV10-3 with TRBJ2-7; possibly TRBD1 for D (5 bases). V shed 8 bases and J shed 2 bases, with 13 bases lying between them. The CDR3 is made up of 13 amino acids. CDR1 and CDR2 (germline): ENHRY, SYGVKD. CDR3 sequence reads: CAIGAAPPYEQYF. CDR3 DNA: TGTGCCATCGGGGCGGCGCCCCCCTACGAGCAGTACTTC.

This chain links TRBV2 with TRBJ2-3; a possible D gene is TRBD1 (6 bases). The V and J ends lost 3 bases and 3 bases respectively, with 13 bases between them. CDR1 is SNHLY, CDR2 FYNNEI, per germline. The CDR3 runs 15 residues. The CDR3 sequence is CASSDLGHPTDTQYF. The CDR3 nucleotides are TGTGCCAGCAGTGATCTGGGACACCCGACAGATACGCAGTATTTT. Filled out from reference TRBV2 and TRBJ2-3, the complete variable domain reads EPEVTQTPSHQVTQMGQEVILRCVPISNHLYFYWYRQILGQKVEFLVSFYNNEISEKSEIFDDQFSVERPDGSNFTLKIRSTKLEDSAMYFCASSDLGHPTDTQYFGPGTRLTVL.

This clone was detected a few times. This chain connects TRBV5-1 to TRBJ2-1, with D uncertain. The CDR3 is 15 amino acids. Trimming took off 4 bases at V and 0 bases at J, with 11 bases between the two ends. From germline, CDR1 is SGHRS and CDR2 YFSETQ. For the CDR3, the DNA is TGCGCCAGCAGCCCCGACACCTACTCCTACAATGAGCAGTTCTTC. Translation gives CASSPDTYSYNEQFF.

This clone was observed a few times. The J gene is TRBJ1-2, the V gene TRBV30; 9 nucleotides align to TRBD1. This CDR3 spans 15 amino acids. V was clipped by 3 bases and J by 4 bases; unmatched bases: 9. CDR1 is GTSNPN, CDR2 SVGIG, per germline (reference sequence). The CDR3 coding sequence is TGTGCCTGGAGAACGGGACAGGGTGGTCTCTATGGCTACACCTTC. This sequence encodes CAWRTGQGGLYGYTF.

The chain combines TRBV27 with TRBJ1-2; D not resolved. The CDR3 sequence is 12 residues long. Germline values: CDR1 MNHEY, CDR2 SMNVEV (reference sequence). V shed 7 bases and J shed 3 bases, with 9 bases lying between them. The CDR3 DNA reads TGTGCCAGCAAGGCGCGGGACTATGGCTACACCTTC. This codes for CASKARDYGYTF.

The chain has TRBV7-2 and TRBJ1-2, with D possibly TRBD1 on 5 matching bases. Trimming removed 3 bases at V and 2 bases at J, with 16 bases between. Germline V gene data show CDR1 as SGHTA and CDR2 as FQGNSA. The CDR3 loop spans 16 amino acids. The DNA of the CDR3 is TGTGCCAGCAGCTTCCCCCCAGGGAGGGCCAACTATGGCTACACCTTC. It codes for CASSFPPGRANYGYTF.

V and J are TRBV28 and TRBJ1-1; D may be TRBD1 (5 bases). Germline V gene lookup returns CDR1 MDHEN and CDR2 SYDVKM. The CDR3 has 16 amino acids. Trimming removed 6 bases from V and 1 base from J, with 18 bases in between. CDR3 nucleotide sequence: TGTGCCAGCAGATATCTGGGGGGAGGTCAGAACACTGAAGCTTTCTTT. Protein sequence: CASRYLGGGQNTEAFF.

In its sample, this clone was seen once. The chain combines TRBV9 with TRBJ2-1; 8 bases agree with TRBD2. This CDR3 has 15 residues. V gave up 4 bases and J gave up 7 bases; unmatched junction bases: 10. Germline V gene lookup returns CDR1 SGDLS and CDR2 YYNGEE. The CDR3 is CASSQSGGPENEQFF. The CDR3 DNA is TGTGCCAGCAGCCAGAGCGGGGGACCCGAGAATGAGCAGTTCTTC. Drawing the rest from reference TRBV9 and TRBJ2-1, the complete variable domain is DSGVTQTPKHLITATGQRVTLRCSPRSGDLSVYWYQQSLDQGLQFLIQYYNGEERAKGNILERFSAQQFPDLHSELNLSSLELGDSALYFCASSQSGGPENEQFFGPGTRLTVL.

The rearrangement uses TRBV27 and TRBJ1-1; D is unclear. This CDR3 spans 13 amino acids. CDR1 MNHEY and CDR2 SMNVEV come from the germline V gene (reference sequence). The V and J ends lost 3 bases and 4 bases respectively, with 9 bases between them. CDR3 protein: CASSFSGGTEAFF. The CDR3 nucleotides read TGTGCCAGCAGTTTCTCCGGCGGCACTGAAGCTTTCTTT.

The chain carries TRBV6-5 and TRBJ1-6; unclear D gene. With 7 bases removed from V and 3 bases from J, the gap between germline ends came to 13 bases. Germline assignment: CDR1 MNHEY and CDR2 SVGAGI. The CDR3 loop spans 15 amino acids. The CDR3 spells CASTEAGFYNSPLHF. In DNA, the CDR3 is TGTGCCAGCACTGAGGCGGGCTTCTATAATTCACCCCTCCACTTT.

The rearrangement joins TRBV19 to TRBJ2-1; TRBD2 is a possible D gene (5 bases). Germline lookup yields CDR1 LNHDA and CDR2 SQIVND (reference sequence). The V end was cut by 6 bases, the J end by 9 bases, with 9 bases between. This CDR3 region has 11 residues. The CDR3 spells CASRGGPEQFF. CDR3 sequence (DNA): TGTGCCAGTAGGGGCGGGCCTGAGCAGTTCTTC.